A selection of T cell receptor beta chains follows, all from one sample in a study of blood T cell repertoires in COVID-19. Assay: immunoSEQ multiplex PCR; the TCRdb copy retains only in-frame clones and omits some. The sample holds about 300,000 clones, over 75% seen once. The sequencing input was PBMCs or T cells enriched from blood (not recorded which). Receptor source: a young man who had recovered from COVID-19. The CDR3 runs from the conserved cysteine through the conserved F or W. The D gene is left open where the match is weak. Clone size is shown for a subset of rows, as once, few, many or a class of expanded clone.

once	NA	TRBV6-5	TRBJ2-5	TGTGCCAGCTCAGCGGAGCAAGAGACCCAGTACTTC	CASSAEQETQYF
NA	TRBD1	TRBV6-1	TRBJ1-6	TGTGCCAGCAGTGGACCCTCGGGACAGGGGGCCCTGTATAATTCACCCCTCCACTTT	CASSGPSGQGALYNSPLHF
NA	TRBD1	TRBV6-5	TRBJ2-5	TGTGCCAGTAGGACAGGGGGCGTGGAGACCCAGTACTTC	CASRTGGVETQYF
NA	NA	TRBV18	TRBJ1-1	TGTGCCAGCTCACCACCGGACAGTTCTGATGAAGCTTTCTTT	CASSPPDSSDEAFF
few	NA	TRBV6-5	TRBJ1-6	TGTGCCAGCATTCCCCTAAGCGGGAGGAATTCACCCCTCCACTTT	CASIPLSGRNSPLHF
once	TRBD1	TRBV5-1	TRBJ1-2	TGCGCCAGCAGCGAAAGACCCGGGACAGGACTCTATGGCTACACCTTC	CASSERPGTGLYGYTF
NA	TRBD1	TRBV12-3/TRBV12-4	TRBJ2-5	TGTGCCAGCAGCCGGACAGGGGGAGAGACCCAGTACTTC	CASSRTGGETQYF
few	NA	TRBV30	TRBJ1-3	TGTGCCTGGAGACTTGAGAGATGGGCCACCATATATTTT	CAWRLERWATIYF
NA	NA	TRBV30	TRBJ1-6	TGTGCCAGAAGGACTGGCCTTAATTCACCCCTCCACTTT	CARRTGLNSPLHF
NA	TRBD1	TRBV19	TRBJ1-1	TGTGCCAGTAGAGAAAGACAGGGAGTAGCTTTCTTT	CASRERQGVAFF
few	NA	TRBV2	TRBJ2-7	TGTGCCAGCAGTGTAACTAGGCGGGACGAGCAGTACTTC	CASSVTRRDEQYF
NA	NA	TRBV6-5	TRBJ1-4	TGTGCCAGCAGTTACGCGGTTGGCGGGGGTGATGAAAAACTGTTTTTT	CASSYAVGGGDEKLFF
NA	NA	TRBV11-2	TRBJ1-6	TGTGCCAGCAGCTTAGACCAGGGATCACCCCTCCACTTT	CASSLDQGSPLHF
NA	NA	TRBV12-3/TRBV12-4	TRBJ2-5	TGTGCCAGCAGTTCAGGGTTCCAAGAGACCCAGTACTTC	CASSSGFQETQYF
NA	TRBD1	TRBV7-2	TRBJ1-2	TGTGCCAGCAGCTTAGTAAAATTAGGACAGGGGGCAGAAGGCTACACCTTC	CASSLVKLGQGAEGYTF
NA	TRBD1	TRBV5-1	TRBJ2-7	TGCGCCAGCAGCACGGGGACAGCCCAACCCTACGAGCAGTACTTC	CASSTGTAQPYEQYF
NA	TRBD1	TRBV2	TRBJ2-5	TGTGCCAGCAACGGAGGGACAGGGTTTCGTGAAGAGACCCAGTACTTC	CASNGGTGFREETQYF
NA	TRBD1	TRBV5-1	TRBJ1-2	TGCGCCAGCAGCTCCCAAGGGACAGCTACTTCGGGCGGCTACACCTTC	CASSSQGTATSGGYTF
NA	NA	TRBV30	TRBJ1-6	TGTGCCGGGGACATGGGGAAATCACCCCTCCACTTT	CAGDMGKSPLHF
NA	NA	TRBV10-1	TRBJ2-6	TGCGCCAGCAGACAGACAGGAGCCGGGGCCAACGTCCTGACTTTC	CASRQTGAGANVLTF
NA	NA	TRBV19	TRBJ1-5	TGTGCCAGTAGGGAATGGGGGGGGAGCAATCAGCCCCAGCATTTT	CASREWGGSNQPQHF
NA	NA	TRBV5-1	TRBJ2-2	TGCGCCAGCAGCTTGGCGGTAGGGGAAACCGGGGAGCTGTTTTTT	CASSLAVGETGELFF
NA	NA	TRBV3-1/TRBV3-2	TRBJ2-5	TGTGCCAGCAGCCCCAAGGACCATGGGGCCCAAGAGACCCAGTACTTC	CASSPKDHGAQETQYF
NA	NA	TRBV7-9	TRBJ1-3	TGTGCCAGCAGCTTCGGGGATGCGGGAAACACCATATATTTT	CASSFGDAGNTIYF
NA	TRBD2	TRBV5-1	TRBJ2-1	TGCGCCAGCAGCACCGGACTAGCGGGCGGTGAGCAGTTCTTC	CASSTGLAGGEQFF
NA	NA	TRBV6-2/TRBV6-3	TRBJ1-4	TGTGCCAGCAGTTCGGGGTTACGGGAAAAACTGTTTTTT	CASSSGLREKLFF
NA	NA	TRBV11-3	TRBJ2-3	TGTGCCAGCAGCTTAGATCGTCCAGATACGCAGTATTTT	CASSLDRPDTQYF
NA	NA	TRBV21-1	TRBJ1-2	TGTGCCAGCAGCAAAATGGGGGCACCGGGTCGGCCTGGCTACACCTTC	CASSKMGAPGRPGYTF
NA	NA	TRBV30	TRBJ1-5	TGTGCCTGGAGTAGCCAGGGGTTAAATCAGCCCCAGCATTTT	CAWSSQGLNQPQHF
NA	NA	TRBV3-1/TRBV3-2	TRBJ1-5	TGTGCCAGCAGCCAGCTGGGAGCCAGGGGCCAGCCCCAGCATTTT	CASSQLGARGQPQHF
NA	TRBD1	TRBV5-1	TRBJ2-7	TGCGCCAGCAGCTTGGATCTGGACAGGGGGTCCTACGAGCAGTACTTC	CASSLDLDRGSYEQYF
NA	NA	TRBV12-3/TRBV12-4	TRBJ2-7	TGTGCCAGCAGTGTCCGGGACATCTACGAGCAGTACTTC	CASSVRDIYEQYF
NA	NA	TRBV5-6	TRBJ2-6	TGTGCCAGCAGCTTGGACGGGTCTGGGGCCAACGTCCTGACTTTC	CASSLDGSGANVLTF
NA	TRBD1	TRBV7-2	TRBJ1-5	TGTGCCAGCAGCTTAATGGGACAGAATAGCAATCAGCCCCAGCATTTT	CASSLMGQNSNQPQHF
NA	NA	TRBV4-1	TRBJ1-4	TGCGCCAGCAGCCAGAGTCGGGATGGAGGGTATGAAAAACTGTTTTTT	CASSQSRDGGYEKLFF
once	NA	TRBV2	TRBJ1-2	TGTGCCAGCCGTTTTGGGCAGGCTAATGGCTACACCTTC	CASRFGQANGYTF
NA	NA	TRBV28	TRBJ2-7	TGTGCCAGCAGCCTCCAGGGGTCCTACGAGCAGTACTTC	CASSLQGSYEQYF
NA	TRBD1	TRBV19	TRBJ1-6	TGTGCCAGTAGTATCCCCCGGGACAGGGAGGGTAATTCACCCCTCCACTTT	CASSIPRDREGNSPLHF
NA	TRBD1	TRBV3-1/TRBV3-2	TRBJ1-5	TGTGCCAGCAGCCAAGATGCTTCGACAGGGTCTCAGCCCCAGCATTTT	CASSQDASTGSQPQHF
NA	TRBD2	TRBV28	TRBJ2-2	TGTGCCAGCAGTTTCGCGGGGGAAAACACCGGGGAGCTGTTTTTT	CASSFAGENTGELFF
NA	TRBD1	TRBV10-1	TRBJ2-3	TGCGCCAGCAGTACAGGGGCTACCACAGATACGCAGTATTTT	CASSTGATTDTQYF
NA	NA	TRBV27	TRBJ1-1	TGTGCCAGCAGTTTATTTTTCGCGGCCACTGAAGCTTTCTTT	CASSLFFAATEAFF
NA	NA	TRBV7-9	TRBJ2-7	TGTGCCAGCAGCCCCCCCGTTGCGGGGAGGAACTACGAGCAGTACTTC	CASSPPVAGRNYEQYF
NA	TRBD1	TRBV7-8	TRBJ1-2	TGTGCCAGCAGCTCCCAGGGGGGACAGACTTATGGCTACACCTTC	CASSSQGGQTYGYTF
NA	TRBD2	TRBV5-1	TRBJ2-1	TGCGCCAGCAGCTTGGTCAGCGGGGGGATCGGGAATGAGCAGTTCTTC	CASSLVSGGIGNEQFF
NA	NA	TRBV5-6	TRBJ1-5	TGTGCCAGCACTAAAATTAATGGTAATCAGCCCCAGCATTTT	CASTKINGNQPQHF
many	NA	TRBV7-9	TRBJ1-1	TGTGCCAGCAGTGTAGTAGAGAACACGGGAGCTTTCTTT	CASSVVENTGAFF
NA	NA	TRBV25-1	TRBJ2-7	TGTGCCAGCAGTGATATCTACGAGCAGTACTTC	CASSDIYEQYF
NA	NA	TRBV4-1	TRBJ2-1	TGCGCCAGCAGCCAAGATAGTGGGGCCTCCTACAATGAGCAGTTCTTC	CASSQDSGASYNEQFF
few	NA	TRBV28	TRBJ1-6	TGTGCCAGCAGTTTAAGCGGCTCCTATAATTCACCCCTCCACTTT	CASSLSGSYNSPLHF
NA	NA	TRBV28	TRBJ2-2	TGTGCCAGCCCAGACAGAAACACCGGGGAGCTGTTTTTT	CASPDRNTGELFF
NA	NA	TRBV19	TRBJ1-4	TGTGCCAGTAGTATTACGGGATTTAATAATGAAAAACTGTTTTTT	CASSITGFNNEKLFF
NA	NA	TRBV3-1/TRBV3-2	TRBJ1-5	TGTGCCAGCAGCCAAGACAACAGGCTGGGGGGGCCCCAGCATTTT	CASSQDNRLGGPQHF
NA	NA	TRBV19	TRBJ1-4	TGTGCCAGTAGTATAGGGTACAGCCTGAATTCTGAAAAACTGTTTTTT	CASSIGYSLNSEKLFF